Following are 32 T cell receptor beta chains from one sample sequenced in a study of blood T cell repertoires in COVID-19. Some clones are missing from TCRdb's copy, which holds only in-frame ones; the method was immunoSEQ multiplex PCR. The data show fewer than 50,000 clones, about 77% seen once. Sequencing was performed on peripheral blood. These receptor sequences come from a man at least 80 years old with acute or convalescent COVID-19.

This clone was seen just once. This chain joins TRBV14 and TRBJ1-4; D is possibly TRBD1 (6 bases). The CDR3 extends over 15 amino acids. With 3 bases removed from V and 8 bases from J, the gap between germline ends came to 16 bases. CDR1 is SGHDN, CDR2 FVKESK, per germline. The CDR3 region has the DNA TGTGCCAGCAGCCAGTCCTCACAGGGAAGGGAAAAACTGTTTTTT. Translating gives CASSQSSQGREKLFF.

This clone occurred once. The CDR3 region is CASSRGSRVNTEAFF. The DNA of the CDR3 is TGTGCCAGCAGCCGCGGTTCGAGGGTGAACACTGAAGCTTTCTTT. This rearrangement joins TRBV6-5 to TRBJ1-1; D gene unclear. This CDR3 comprises 15 residues. In germline, CDR1 is MNHEY, CDR2 SVGAGI. V was clipped by 6 bases and J by 0 bases, with 14 bases between them.

There are a few counts of this clone. The rearrangement uses TRBV12-3 or TRBV12-4 and TRBJ2-5, with 9 bases lining up with TRBD2. The CDR3 has 13 amino acids. V lost 6 bases, J lost 5 bases, and 4 bases stayed unmatched. CDR3 sequence: CASRGLAHETQYF. CDR3 bases: TGTGCCAGCAGGGGACTAGCCCACGAGACCCAGTACTTC.

The chain carries TRBV6-6 and TRBJ1-2; possibly TRBD1 for D (6 bases). The CDR3 has 13 amino acids. Trimming shortened V by 5 bases and J by 8 bases, and 15 bases separated the two germline ends. Germline V gene data show CDR1 as MNHNY and CDR2 as SVGAGI (reference sequence). Here the CDR3 reads CASSLQGIDGYTF. The CDR3 DNA sequence: TGTGCCAGCAGTCTACAGGGAATCGACGGCTACACCTTC.

The chain uses TRBV29-1 and TRBJ1-4, with 8 nucleotides matching TRBD1. Germline CDR1 reads SQVTM; CDR2 reads ANQGSEA. V lost 7 bases, J lost 8 bases, and 6 bases stayed unmatched. This CDR3 has 12 residues. This CDR3 is CSARQGREKLFF. The CDR3 DNA reads as TGCAGCGCAAGACAGGGGAGGGAAAAACTGTTTTTT.

The CDR3 DNA reads as TGTGCCAGCAGCCCAAGACGGGACTTTTCGAACACTGAAGCTTTCTTT. Protein: CASSPRRDFSNTEAFF. The J gene is TRBJ1-1, the V gene TRBV11-2; TRBD1 might be the D (5 bases). V dropped 5 bases and J dropped 1 base, with 17 bases sitting between them. Germline-derived CDR1 and CDR2 are SGHAT and FQNNGV. The CDR3 length is 16 residues.

V usage is TRBV10-3 and J usage is TRBJ1-5; D uncertain. Deletions cut 7 bases from V and 0 bases from J, with 10 bases between. This CDR3 region has 14 residues. Germline assignment: CDR1 ENHRY and CDR2 SYGVKD. CDR3 region: CAIKSDTSNQPQHF. The CDR3 DNA reads TGTGCCATCAAATCAGACACTAGCAATCAGCCCCAGCATTTT.

The rearrangement joins TRBV28 to TRBJ2-7, with TRBD1 as a possible D gene (5 bases). This CDR3 contains 12 residues. The germline V gene has CDR1 MDHEN and CDR2 SYDVKM. V gave up 8 bases and J gave up 1 base, with 9 bases separating them. This CDR3 reads CASGRQSYEQYF. CDR3 bases: TGTGCCAGCGGCCGACAGTCCTACGAGCAGTACTTC.

V is TRBV6-1 and J is TRBJ2-7; TRBD1 might be the D (5 bases). This CDR3 has 15 amino acids. V shed 0 bases and J shed 5 bases, with 14 bases lying between them. Germline loops: CDR1 MNHNS, CDR2 SASEGT. For the CDR3, the DNA is TGTGCCAGCAGTGAAGCGACCTCCTCAGGGCACGAGCAGTACTTC. As protein: CASSEATSSGHEQYF.

The chain recombines TRBV5-5 with TRBJ2-7; 9 nucleotides align to TRBD1. The CDR3 is 16 residues long. Trimming at V came to 6 bases and at J to 4 bases, leaving 14 bases not matched to a gene. Germline values: CDR1 SGHKS, CDR2 YYEKEE (reference sequence). The CDR3 here is CASMPDPGQGLYEQYF. The DNA for the CDR3 is TGTGCCAGCATGCCCGATCCGGGACAGGGCTTATACGAGCAGTACTTC.

This chain joins TRBV25-1 and TRBJ1-5; 9 bases agree with TRBD1. The V segment lost 8 bases and the J segment 4 bases; nucleotides outside the gene matches: 9. The CDR3 contains 15 residues. Germline V gene data show CDR1 as MGHDK and CDR2 as SYGVNS. The CDR3 region is CASPTGQGLNQPQHF. CDR3 DNA: TGTGCCAGCCCCACGGGACAGGGCCTGAATCAGCCCCAGCATTTT.

The chain uses TRBV6-5 and TRBJ1-2, with TRBD1 matching 9 bases. After removal of 7 bases from V and 4 bases from J, the junction contained 10 bases not matched to a gene. The length of the CDR3 is 15 residues. Germline V gene lookup returns CDR1 MNHEY and CDR2 SVGAGI. The CDR3 DNA reads as TGTGCCAGCATTATCACAGGGGGCGGGAGCTATGGCTACACCTTC. This sequence encodes CASIITGGGSYGYTF.

Only a few counts were recorded for this clone. The rearrangement links TRBV9 to TRBJ2-3; D may be TRBD2 (6 bases). V lost 4 bases and J 10 bases, leaving 13 bases between the germline ends. Germline V gene data show CDR1 as SGDLS and CDR2 as YYNGEE. This CDR3 is 12 amino acids long. CDR3 sequence reads: CASSNTRRAQYF. The CDR3 DNA sequence: TGTGCCAGCAGCAACACCCGGAGGGCGCAGTATTTT.

J is TRBJ2-3 and V is TRBV5-1; TRBD1 aligns across 8 bases. V trimming: 4 bases; J trimming: 6 bases; junction bases outside the gene matches: 7. From germline, CDR1 is SGHRS and CDR2 YFSETQ. This CDR3 is 14 amino acids long. The CDR3 DNA follows: TGCGCCAGCAGCACCCAGGGGGCGCATGATACGCAGTATTTT. This codes for CASSTQGAHDTQYF.

The chain recombines TRBV19 with TRBJ1-1; D unresolved. The CDR3 contains 14 residues. Trimming took off 5 bases at V and 2 bases at J, with 12 bases between the two ends. The germline V gene has CDR1 LNHDA and CDR2 SQIVND (reference sequence). The CDR3: CASSGRARNTEAFF. CDR3 nucleotide sequence: TGTGCCAGTAGTGGGAGGGCTCGAAACACTGAAGCTTTCTTT.

This clone has a single count. The genes are TRBV7-3 and TRBJ2-5; TRBD1 agrees at 7 bases. Per germline, CDR1 SGHTA and CDR2 FQGTGA. The J segment lost 2 bases and the V segment lost 5 bases, leaving 5 bases of the junction unmatched. The CDR3 loop spans 14 amino acids. CDR3 DNA: TGTGCCAGCAGCATCTCAGGGGGACAAGAGACCCAGTACTTC. Encoded protein: CASSISGGQETQYF.

The rearrangement links TRBV9 to TRBJ2-1, with 14 bases that match TRBD2. V was pared by 0 bases and J by 8 bases, with 1 base of the junction left unmatched. The germline V gene has CDR1 SGDLS and CDR2 YYNGEE. The CDR3 runs to 15 residues. CDR3: CASSVGLAGGYEQFF. CDR3 bases: TGTGCCAGCAGCGTAGGACTAGCGGGAGGGTATGAGCAGTTCTTC.

This chain joins TRBV29-1 and TRBJ2-2; no clear D. The ends were cut back, 5 bases at V and 1 base at J, with 11 bases in the middle. Per the germline V gene, CDR1 is SQVTM and CDR2 is ANQGSEA. The CDR3 has 14 amino acids. The CDR3 DNA is TGCAGCGTTTCCAGGAACATGAACACCGGGGAGCTGTTTTTT. This sequence encodes CSVSRNMNTGELFF.

The chain employs TRBV29-1 and TRBJ1-1; 10 bases fit TRBD1. The CDR3 runs 14 residues. After removal of 2 bases from V and 5 bases from J, the junction contained 5 bases not matched to a gene. The V gene's germline CDR1 is SQVTM and CDR2 ANQGSEA. This CDR3 reads CSVEMWDRGTEAFF. The CDR3 DNA reads TGCAGCGTTGAAATGTGGGACAGGGGAACTGAAGCTTTCTTT.

V gene TRBV9 combines with J gene TRBJ2-7, with D tentatively TRBD1 (7 bases). CDR1 SGDLS and CDR2 YYNGEE come from the germline V gene. This CDR3 region has 15 residues. With 1 base removed from V and 7 bases from J, the gap between germline ends came to 18 bases. CDR3 nucleotides: TGTGCCAGCAGCGTACAGGGGGGCGCGCGTGGGGAGCAGTACTTC. This gives the protein CASSVQGGARGEQYF.

The chain has TRBV9 and TRBJ2-3, with TRBD1 identical over 7 bases. Per the germline V gene, CDR1 is SGDLS and CDR2 is YYNGEE. V shed 3 bases and J 6 bases; nucleotides not matched to a gene: 10. The CDR3 has 15 amino acids. The CDR3: CASSASPEQGDTQYF. For the CDR3, the DNA is TGTGCCAGCAGCGCGAGTCCGGAACAGGGGGATACGCAGTATTTT.

This clone has ten or more counts. The V and J genes are TRBV19 and TRBJ1-4; the D is unclear. The CDR3 length is 17 residues. From germline, CDR1 is LNHDA and CDR2 SQIVND (reference sequence). The V end lost 4 bases, the J end lost 0 bases, and 15 bases lay between the germline ends. As DNA, the CDR3 is TGTGCCAGTAGTAGCCTAAGGGAGAGTACAACTAATGAAAAACTGTTTTTT. Its protein product is CASSSLRESTTNEKLFF.

The V call is TRBV9, the J call TRBJ2-1; possibly TRBD1 for D (6 bases). V lost 4 bases and J lost 1, with 12 bases in between. CDR1 SGDLS and CDR2 YYNGEE come from the germline V gene. This CDR3 contains 15 residues. The CDR3 is CASSKQGTSYNEQFF. CDR3 in DNA: TGTGCCAGCAGCAAACAGGGTACTTCCTACAATGAGCAGTTCTTC.

This chain links TRBV7-7 with TRBJ2-2; a possible D gene is TRBD1 (5 bases). Germline V gene sequence: CDR1 SSHAT, CDR2 FNYEAQ (reference sequence). Trimming took 4 bases from V and 9 from J, leaving 12 bases between them. This CDR3 spans 13 amino acids. This CDR3 is CASSSGQGRELFF. CDR3 bases: TGTGCCAGCAGCTCTGGGCAGGGAAGGGAGCTGTTTTTT.

This sequence joins TRBV21-1 and TRBJ1-1. TRBV21-1 is a pseudogene. CDR3 length: 13 amino acids. CDR3 nucleotides: TGTGCCAGCAGCAATAGCCCTAAGCCTGAAGCTTTCTTT. Translated, it gives CASSNSPKPEAFF.

The V gene is TRBV2, the J gene TRBJ1-3, with D tentatively TRBD1 (6 bases). Trimming stripped 7 bases from V and 4 bases from J, with 11 bases between. From germline, CDR1 is SNHLY and CDR2 FYNNEI. This CDR3 spans 13 amino acids. For the CDR3, the DNA is TGTGCCAGCAAGCCCGGGACAGGAAACACCATATATTTT. It encodes CASKPGTGNTIYF. The full variable domain, completed using reference TRBV2 and TRBJ1-3, is EPEVTQTPSHQVTQMGQEVILRCVPISNHLYFYWYRQILGQKVEFLVSFYNNEISEKSEIFDDQFSVERPDGSNFTLKIRSTKLEDSAMYFCASKPGTGNTIYFGEGSWLTVV.

This chain joins TRBV27 and TRBJ2-1; TRBD2 aligns across 7 bases. The V gene's germline CDR1 is MNHEY and CDR2 SMNVEV (reference sequence). This CDR3 is 16 amino acids long. Unmatched junction bases numbered 17, after V lost 5 bases and J lost 10 bases. The CDR3, as DNA: TGTGCCAGCAGTGCCCACGGGACTACTCATAAAGGAGAGCAGTTCTTC. It yields the protein CASSAHGTTHKGEQFF.

The chain joins TRBV20-1 to TRBJ1-2, with D maybe TRBD1 (6 bases). V gave up 8 bases and J gave up 11 bases, with 15 bases separating them. In germline, CDR1 is DFQATT, CDR2 SNEGSKA (reference sequence). The CDR3 consists of 10 residues. This CDR3 reads CSWSGGEYTF. The CDR3 DNA sequence: TGCAGTTGGAGCGGGGGCGAGTACACCTTC.

The V call is TRBV6-5, the J call TRBJ1-2, with a weak D call TRBD1 (5 bases). The ends were cut back, 7 bases at V and 0 bases at J, with 15 bases in the middle. The CDR3 sequence is 15 residues long. The germline V gene has CDR1 MNHEY and CDR2 SVGAGI. DNA for the CDR3: TGTGCCAGCATAATAAATGGGGGGTCTAACTATGGCTACACCTTC. Translated, it gives CASIINGGSNYGYTF.

This clone was detected only a few times. The chain carries TRBV4-1 and TRBJ2-2; perhaps TRBD2 as D (5 bases). Trimming pared 0 bases from V and 6 bases from J, leaving 8 bases between. Looked up from germline, CDR1 is MGHRA and CDR2 is YSYEKL. There are 14 residues in the CDR3. The CDR3 is CASSQDLAAGELFF. The CDR3 DNA reads TGCGCCAGCAGCCAAGACCTAGCAGCCGGGGAGCTGTTTTTT.

The rearrangement links TRBV12-2 to TRBJ2-7; TRBD2, the D gene given by the table, was not confirmed from the DNA. TRBV12-2 is reported as a pseudogene. The CDR3 contains 21 residues. CDR3 region: CASRLAIGTSGRIPLLYEQYF. Written as DNA, the CDR3 is TGTGCAAGTCGCTTAGCGATTGGGACTAGCGGGAGGATTCCCCTTCTCTACGAGCAGTACTTC.

With regard to this clone: One end of the junction is discordant with germline, which a read error may explain. Other DNA sequences in this specimen translate into the identical CDR3. The rearrangement links TRBV6-5 to TRBJ1-1; 7 bases agree with TRBD1. The CDR3 spans 13 residues. Germline V CDR1 and CDR2: MNHEY, SVGAGI. Written as DNA, the CDR3 is TGTGCCAGCAGGACGACAGGGAACACTGAGGCTTTCTTT. As protein: CASRTTGNTEAFF.